The 16 T cell receptor beta chains below were found in one sample sequenced in a study of beta chain features in type 1 diabetes. cDNA synthesis used the whole RNA isolate, giving expressed TCRB sequences. Sequencing was performed with immunoSEQ multiplex PCR; in TCRdb, only in-frame clones are kept and a portion is missing. The sample records around 300,000 clones, 8% being singletons. The sequencing sample was made of central memory CD4+ T cells from blood. These receptors were obtained from a woman in her late teens or twenties in good health.

The chain couples TRBV18 to TRBJ2-3, with D perhaps TRBD1 (5 bases). Germline V gene lookup returns CDR1 KGHSH and CDR2 LQKENI. This CDR3 has 15 residues. V lost 5 bases, J lost 0 bases, and 12 bases lay in between. CDR3 residues: CASSTWTMSTDTQYF. In DNA, the CDR3 is TGTGCCAGCTCAACCTGGACAATGAGCACAGATACGCAGTATTTT.

The chain combines TRBV7-2 with TRBJ1-6; D gene unclear. This CDR3 has 15 residues. With 7 bases removed from V and 4 bases from J, the gap between germline ends came to 14 bases. Germline loops: CDR1 SGHTA, CDR2 FQGNSA. The CDR3, as DNA: TGTGCCAGCATCTCGCCCGGCCGGTATAATTCACCCCTCCACTTT. Amino acids: CASISPGRYNSPLHF. Looking up the rest from reference TRBV7-2 and TRBJ1-6 gives the full variable domain: GAGVSQSPSNKVTEKGKDVELRCDPISGHTALYWYRQSLGQGLEFLIYFQGNSAPDKSGLPSDRFSAERTGGSVSTLTIQRTQQEDSAVYLCASISPGRYNSPLHFGNGTRLTVT.

The chain is built from TRBV7-9 and TRBJ2-1; 7 bases map to TRBD2. The CDR3 is 15 residues long. The V and J ends lost 2 bases and 4 bases, in that order; junction bases with no gene match: 5. Per the germline V gene, CDR1 is SEHNR and CDR2 is FQNEAQ (reference sequence). CDR3 DNA: TGTGCCAGCAGCTTAATGGCTAGCGGATACAATGAGCAGTTCTTC. Protein sequence: CASSLMASGYNEQFF.

The V gene is TRBV4-2, the J gene TRBJ2-5; unclear D gene. Germline CDR1 LGHNA, CDR2 YNFKEQ. Trimming left V 1 base short and J 5 bases short, with 8 bases between. The CDR3 extends over 13 amino acids. The CDR3 is CASSQASRETQYF. DNA of the CDR3: TGTGCCAGCAGCCAAGCCTCCCGGGAGACCCAGTACTTC.

This clone was counted only a few times. The chain uses TRBV9 and TRBJ2-1; the D is unclear. The CDR3 has 15 residues. V lost 0 bases, J lost 6 bases, and 13 bases lay in between. Per the germline V gene, CDR1 is SGDLS and CDR2 is YYNGEE. In nucleotides, the CDR3 is TGTGCCAGCAGCGTAGGTGCCGGGCGTCGCAATGAGCAGTTCTTC. Residues: CASSVGAGRRNEQFF.

The CDR3 region is CASSYSGRTYEQYF. Written as DNA, the CDR3 is TGTGCCAGCAGTTACTCAGGGAGGACGTACGAGCAGTACTTC. The gene calls are TRBV6-5 and TRBJ2-7, with a tentative D call TRBD2 (6 bases). Germline lookup yields CDR1 MNHEY and CDR2 SVGAGI. V gave up 0 bases and J gave up 4 bases, with 10 bases separating them. The CDR3 loop spans 14 amino acids.

In its sample, this clone was seen many times. The J gene is TRBJ2-1, the V gene TRBV9; 8 bases line up with TRBD1. CDR1 is SGDLS and CDR2 is YYNGEE in the germline V gene. The trim removed 2 bases at V and 5 bases at J, leaving 9 bases unmatched. The CDR3 spans 16 residues. The CDR3: CASSVRTGTRDNEQFF. The CDR3 DNA reads as TGTGCCAGCAGCGTCCGGACAGGGACAAGGGACAATGAGCAGTTCTTC.

The chain links TRBV18 to TRBJ1-1, with a weak D call TRBD1 (5 bases). Per the germline V gene, CDR1 is KGHSH and CDR2 is LQKENI. The ends were cut back, 3 bases at V and 1 base at J, with 9 bases in the middle. The CDR3 sequence is 14 residues long. CDR3 loop: CASSPTGGNTEAFF. CDR3 coding DNA: TGTGCCAGCTCACCTACAGGTGGGAACACTGAAGCTTTCTTT.

This clone was seen more than once but under ten times. J is TRBJ2-6 and V is TRBV11-3; unclear D gene. V was shortened by 6 bases and J by 4 bases, with 7 bases between the two germline ends. Germline CDR1 reads SGHNT; CDR2 reads YENEEA. This CDR3 spans 13 amino acids. CDR3 amino acids: CASRKSGANVLTF. CDR3 in DNA: TGTGCCAGCAGAAAGTCGGGGGCCAACGTCCTGACTTTC.

This clone has more than one count but fewer than ten. The CDR3: CASSLWGPGNEQFF. The CDR3 DNA reads TGCGCCAGCAGCTTGTGGGGCCCAGGGAATGAGCAGTTCTTC. The gene calls are TRBV5-1 and TRBJ2-1; D might be TRBD1 (5 bases). Germline lookup yields CDR1 SGHRS and CDR2 YFSETQ. The CDR3 has 14 amino acids. V lost 1 base and J lost 7, with 12 bases in between.

This clone was counted between two and nine times. V gene TRBV27 combines with J gene TRBJ1-1, with 9 bases matching TRBD1. Germline CDR1 reads MNHEY; CDR2 reads SMNVEV (reference sequence). CDR3 length equals 14 residues. With V trimmed by 5 bases and J by 4 bases, 5 bases remained unmatched. In DNA form, the CDR3 reads TGTGCCAGCAGTCCCGACAGGGGGACCACTGAAGCTTTCTTT. Protein sequence: CASSPDRGTTEAFF.

This clone was seen only a few times. This specimen includes other DNA sequences encoding the same CDR3. This CDR3 reads CASSVAGTENTEAFF. As DNA, the CDR3 is TGTGCCAGCAGCGTAGCTGGGACAGAGAACACTGAAGCTTTCTTT. This chain uses TRBV9 with TRBJ1-1, with 7 bases that match TRBD1. J lost 1 base, V lost 0 bases, and 3 bases had no gene match. This CDR3 spans 15 amino acids. Germline V gene sequence: CDR1 SGDLS, CDR2 YYNGEE.

This clone was seen more than once but under ten times. The rearrangement uses TRBV7-3 and TRBJ2-1; D possibly corresponds to TRBD2 (6 bases). V was cut by 0 bases and J by 9 bases, with 15 bases left in between. The CDR3 sequence is 15 residues long. Germline-derived CDR1 and CDR2 are SGHTA and FQGTGA. CDR3 loop: CASSLTLSGVSEQFF. In DNA form, the CDR3 reads TGTGCCAGCAGCTTAACTCTCTCGGGAGTCAGTGAGCAGTTCTTC. The full variable domain, completed using reference TRBV7-3 and TRBJ2-1, is GAGVSQTPSNKVTEKGKYVELRCDPISGHTALYWYRQSLGQGPEFLIYFQGTGAADDSGLPNDRFFAVRPEGSVSTLKIQRTERGDSAVYLCASSLTLSGVSEQFFGPGTRLTVL.

Only a few counts were recorded for this clone. This probably arose from a read error, given a far larger clone one base away. Other DNA sequences from this sample encode an identical CDR3 as well. The chain has TRBV29-1 and TRBJ1-2; D gene unclear. V shed 6 bases and J shed 7 bases, with 15 bases lying between them. Looked up from germline, CDR1 is SQVTM and CDR2 is ANQGSEA. The CDR3 runs to 12 residues. The CDR3 DNA reads TGCAGCGTGGAGAAGGCCCCGGGTGGCTACACCTTC. Translated, it gives CSVEKAPGGYTF.

There are a few counts of this clone. The CDR3 loop is CASSFQGVNEQFF. CDR3 coding DNA: TGTGCCAGCAGCTTTCAGGGTGTAAATGAGCAGTTCTTC. The chain employs TRBV11-3 and TRBJ2-1; tentatively, D is TRBD1 (5 bases). Germline assignment: CDR1 SGHNT and CDR2 YENEEA. CDR3 length: 13 residues. Trimming shortened V by 3 bases and J by 7 bases, and 10 bases separated the two germline ends. Full variable domain (rest looked up from reference TRBV11-3 and TRBJ2-1): EAGVVQSPRYKIIEKKQPVAFWCNPISGHNTLYWYLQNLGQGPELLIRYENEEAVDDSQLPKDRFSAERLKGVDSTLKIQPAELGDSAVYLCASSFQGVNEQFFGPGTRLTVL.

This rearrangement joins TRBV4-2 to TRBJ2-6; D unclear. CDR1 and CDR2 (germline): LGHNA, YNFKEQ. Trimming shortened V by 5 bases and J by 0 bases, and 14 bases separated the two germline ends. The CDR3 is made up of 17 amino acids. Here the CDR3 DNA reads TGTGCCAGCAGCTTGTCTTTGCGATTCTCTGGGGCCAACGTCCTGACTTTC. This gives the protein CASSLSLRFSGANVLTF.